This T cell receptor (beta chain) was recovered during a study of T cells in Graves' hyperthyroidism and ophthalmopathy. Trimming cost V 2 bases and J 3 bases, with 14 bases left between them. Germline-derived CDR1 and CDR2 are MDHEN and SYDVKM. This CDR3 has 16 amino acids. Patients aged 18 to 65 with hyperthyroidism were newly diagnosed, with duration under 2 months. This clonotype has a count of ten or more. RNA transcripts yielded amplified TCR beta CDR3 regions. A first-round RT-PCR of the TCR CDR3 used the HTBI primer set. TCRdb reprocessed the multiplex PCR reads with MiXCR, giving one entry per CDR3 protein. The profile shows some 720,000 distinct CDR3 sequences, 15% to 20% of them singletons.

The sequence came from a man aged 18 to 30 with Graves' hyperthyroidism. The sequencing input was blood. The chain links TRBV28 to TRBJ2-1, with D perhaps given as TRBD1 or TRBD2 (5 bases each). CDR3 protein: CASSLGTVFGYNEQFF. DNA for the CDR3: TGTGCCAGCAGTTTAGGGACCGTTTTTGGCTACAATGAGCAGTTCTTC.